This T cell receptor beta chain is from a study of monozygotic twins with inflammatory bowel disease. TCRdb re-called the 5' RACE reads and shows each CDR3 protein once, DNA omitted. The sample includes nearly 450,000 distinct CDR3 sequences. CDR3 length: 14 amino acids. Per the germline V gene, CDR1 is SNHLY and CDR2 is FYNNEI. Input material: blood. The V gene is TRBV2, the J gene TRBJ1-2; the TCRdb D gene call, TRBD1, has no DNA to confirm it. The clonotype originates from a human donor with ulcerative colitis or Crohn's disease, or a healthy co-twin of an affected twin (not recorded which). The CDR3 sequence is CASSSRTGGYGYTF.